Listed here are 21 T cell receptor beta chains from one sample, sequenced in a study of blood T cell repertoires in COVID-19. Sequencing used immunoSEQ multiplex PCR; TCRdb keeps in-frame clones, though not all of them. This table holds some 190,000 clones, about four fifths found once. The material sequenced was peripheral blood. The receptors come from a woman aged 70 to 79 with active or convalescent COVID-19.

The J gene is TRBJ1-4, the V gene TRBV6-5, with unresolved D. Germline loops: CDR1 MNHEY, CDR2 SVGAGI. V was pared by 6 bases and J by 4 bases, with 12 bases between. CDR3 length: 14 residues. CDR3: CASRPPGDNEKLFF. The CDR3 DNA follows: TGTGCCAGCAGACCCCCTGGAGATAATGAAAAACTGTTTTTT.

The chain has TRBV19 and TRBJ2-1; D perhaps matches TRBD2 (6 bases). The CDR3 has 14 residues. Germline CDR1 reads LNHDA; CDR2 reads SQIVND (reference sequence). V was pared by 7 bases and J by 8 bases, with 18 bases between. The CDR3, as DNA: TGTGCCAGTAAGAAGGTAACGGGAGAAGATGAGCAGTTCTTC. Its protein is CASKKVTGEDEQFF.

This sequence joins TRBV30 and TRBJ1-6; 8 bases map to TRBD1. J was trimmed by 6 bases and V by 5 bases; bases with no gene match: 6. CDR3 length: 14 residues. The germline V gene has CDR1 GTSNPN and CDR2 SVGIG (reference sequence). CDR3 protein: CAWDPDRGNSPLHF. DNA of the CDR3: TGTGCCTGGGACCCAGACAGGGGTAATTCACCCCTCCACTTT.

This clone has just a few counts. The chain carries TRBV5-4 and TRBJ2-7; tentatively, D is TRBD2 (5 bases). This CDR3 comprises 14 residues. Trimming stripped 1 base from V and 3 bases from J, with 11 bases between. The germline V gene has CDR1 SGHNT and CDR2 YYREEE (reference sequence). The CDR3 region is CASSLTGNNYEQYF. As DNA, the CDR3 is TGTGCCAGCAGCTTGACCGGGAACAACTACGAGCAGTACTTC.

In DNA form, the CDR3 reads TGTGCTAGTGTTTGGGGATCGGACACCTCCTACGAGCAGTACTTC. Translation gives CASVWGSDTSYEQYF. This sequence joins TRBV12-5 and TRBJ2-7; possible D gene TRBD1, 5 bases. Germline assignment: CDR1 LGHNT and CDR2 FRNRAP. This CDR3 is built from 15 residues. Trimming took off 7 bases at V and 0 bases at J, with 16 bases between the two ends. The full variable domain, with the rest looked up from reference TRBV12-5 and TRBJ2-7, is DARVTQTPRHKVTEMGQEVTMRCQPILGHNTVFWYRQTMMQGLELLAYFRNRAPLDDSGMPKDRFSAEMPDATLATLKIQPSEPRDSAVYFCASVWGSDTSYEQYFGPGTRLTVT.

As to this clone: Mismatch with germline at one junction end may stem from a read error. The V and J genes are TRBV15 and TRBJ2-1; possible D gene TRBD2, 5 bases. CDR1 and CDR2 (germline): LNHNV, YYDKDF (reference sequence). The CDR3 spans 15 residues. The CDR3 region has the DNA TGTGCCACCAGCCGAGAGGCGGGTAACTACAATGAGCAGTTCTTC. Translating gives CATSREAGNYNEQFF.

V usage is TRBV6-5 and J usage is TRBJ1-2, with 7 bases lining up with TRBD1. V lost 4 bases and J lost 4; bases outside the gene matches: 12. The germline gives CDR1 MNHEY, CDR2 SVGAGI. CDR3 length equals 16 residues. CDR3 region: CASSSDRVWEVYGYTF. CDR3 in DNA: TGTGCCAGCAGTTCCGACAGGGTCTGGGAGGTCTATGGCTACACCTTC.

CDR3 protein: CASSRNPRGQGAGATEAFF. The CDR3, as DNA: TGCGCCAGCAGCCGCAACCCCAGGGGCCAGGGCGCAGGGGCCACTGAAGCTTTCTTT. The V gene is TRBV4-1, the J gene TRBJ1-1; a weak D match, TRBD1 (6 bases). Germline-derived CDR1 and CDR2 are MGHRA and YSYEKL. This CDR3 region has 19 residues. Trimming removed 4 bases at V and 4 bases at J, with 28 bases between.

The V and J genes are TRBV9 and TRBJ2-7; TRBD1 matches 11 bases. Trimming at V came to 3 bases and at J to 6 bases, leaving 5 bases not matched to a gene. Germline CDR1 SGDLS, CDR2 YYNGEE. The CDR3 loop spans 14 amino acids. CDR3 coding DNA: TGTGCCAGCAGCGCCCTCGGGACAGGGGGCGAGCAGTACTTC. Translating gives CASSALGTGGEQYF.

The chain links TRBV3-1 (or the pseudogene TRBV3-2) to TRBJ2-7; D is uncertain. Per the germline V gene, CDR1 is LGHDT and CDR2 is YNNKEL (reference sequence). Trimming stripped 4 bases from V and 0 bases from J, with 13 bases between. This CDR3 is built from 15 residues. The CDR3 bases are TGTGCCAGCAGCCCGCGTGTCCTAAGCTCCTACGAGCAGTACTTC. Protein: CASSPRVLSSYEQYF.

This clone showed up many times. The V call is TRBV3-1 (or the pseudogene TRBV3-2), the J call TRBJ2-2; possible D gene TRBD1, 5 bases. The CDR3 has 17 residues. Trimming took 0 bases from V and 6 from J, leaving 17 bases between them. Germline V CDR1 and CDR2: LGHDT, YNNKEL (reference sequence). Here the CDR3 reads CASSQDHGAPGPGELFF. The CDR3 DNA reads as TGTGCCAGCAGCCAAGATCATGGGGCTCCCGGGCCCGGGGAGCTGTTTTTT.

This clone was picked up a small number of times. The chain is built from TRBV7-2 and TRBJ2-7; perhaps TRBD1 as D (6 bases). Trimming cost V 5 bases and J 1 base, with 12 bases left between them. Germline values: CDR1 SGHTA, CDR2 FQGNSA. The CDR3 is 14 amino acids. The DNA for the CDR3 is TGTGCCAGCAGCGTCAGGGGATTATCCTACGAGCAGTACTTC. This sequence encodes CASSVRGLSYEQYF.

V and J are TRBV19 and TRBJ1-2, with 7 bases that match TRBD1. There are 15 residues in the CDR3. Trimming cost V 5 bases and J 7 bases; bases outside gene matches: 13. Germline values: CDR1 LNHDA, CDR2 SQIVND (reference sequence). CDR3 protein: CASSVGRGSDSGYTF. In DNA, the CDR3 is TGTGCCAGTAGTGTCGGCAGGGGGTCAGATTCTGGCTACACCTTC.

As regards this clone: A much more abundant neighbour one base away suggests this may be a read error. The chain links TRBV28 to TRBJ1-6; maybe TRBD1 (5 bases). The germline CDR1 and CDR2 sequences are MDHEN and SYDVKM. The CDR3 has 14 amino acids. Trimming shortened V by 7 bases and J by 0 bases, and 7 bases separated the two germline ends. CDR3 residues: CASIGGSYNSPLHF. DNA for the CDR3: TGTGCCAGCATCGGGGGCTCCTATAATTCACCCCTCCACTTT.

V usage is TRBV4-1 and J usage is TRBJ2-3, with 9 bases aligning to TRBD1. There are 17 residues in the CDR3. V shed 4 bases and J 3 bases; nucleotides not matched to a gene: 11. Germline loops: CDR1 MGHRA, CDR2 YSYEKL. CDR3 loop: CASSPSPAGQGTDTQYF. The CDR3 DNA is TGCGCCAGCAGCCCCAGTCCCGCGGGACAGGGTACAGATACGCAGTATTTT.

This chain connects TRBV5-5 to TRBJ1-6; 7 nucleotides line up with TRBD1. J was trimmed by 8 bases and V by 0 bases; bases with no gene match: 8. The V gene's germline CDR1 is SGHKS and CDR2 YYEKEE (reference sequence). The CDR3 totals 16 residues. CDR3 bases: TGTGCCAGCAGCTTGGTTGGGCGCAGGGGGGATTCACCCCTCCACTTT. This codes for CASSLVGRRGDSPLHF.

The V call is TRBV15, the J call TRBJ2-5, with D unresolved. CDR1 and CDR2 (germline): LNHNV, YYDKDF (reference sequence). V was shortened by 3 bases and J by 4 bases, with 9 bases between the two germline ends. CDR3 length: 13 residues. CDR3 region: CATSSGSGETQYF. The DNA of the CDR3 is TGTGCCACCAGCAGCGGCTCAGGAGAGACCCAGTACTTC. The whole variable domain, remainder taken from reference TRBV15 and TRBJ2-5, is DAMVIQNPRYQVTQFGKPVTLSCSQTLNHNVMYWYQQKSSQAPKLLFHYYDKDFNNEADTPDNFQSRRPNTSFCFLDIRSPGLGDTAMYLCATSSGSGETQYFGPGTRLLVL.

J is TRBJ1-4 and V is TRBV7-9, with D tentatively TRBD1 (6 bases). The length of the CDR3 is 17 residues. Germline loops: CDR1 SEHNR, CDR2 FQNEAQ (reference sequence). V was trimmed by 2 bases and J by 7 bases, leaving 20 bases between them. This CDR3 is CASSLSRHSGAGEKLFF. CDR3 bases: TGTGCCAGCAGCTTATCAAGGCACTCAGGGGCGGGTGAAAAACTGTTTTTT.

The V gene is TRBV9, the J gene TRBJ2-6; 9 nucleotides match TRBD1. Trimming removed 2 bases from V and 4 bases from J; junction bases left unmatched: 7. The germline V gene encodes CDR1 SGDLS and CDR2 YYNGEE. The CDR3 is 17 residues long. CDR3 sequence reads: CASSVTGTGTGANVLTF. For the CDR3, the DNA is TGTGCCAGCAGCGTTACCGGGACAGGGACCGGGGCCAACGTCCTGACTTTC.

CDR3 sequence: CASSQAGVGEKLFF. The CDR3 nucleotides read TGTGCCAGCAGCCAAGCAGGGGTGGGTGAAAAACTGTTTTTT. This chain connects TRBV3-1 (or the pseudogene TRBV3-2) to TRBJ1-4; TRBD1 is a possible D gene (6 bases). Trimming shortened V by 1 base and J by 7 bases, and 10 bases separated the two germline ends. Germline V gives CDR1 LGHDT, CDR2 YNNKEL (reference sequence). CDR3 length equals 14 residues.

V usage is TRBV1 and J usage is TRBJ1-5; the table assigns TRBD1, which was not confirmed against the DNA. TRBV1 is reported as a pseudogene. CDR3 length equals 17 residues. Here the CDR3 reads CTSSQGGPNYSNQPQHF. CDR3 DNA: TGCACCAGCAGCCAAGGTGGGCCGAATTATAGCAATCAGCCCCAGCATTTT.